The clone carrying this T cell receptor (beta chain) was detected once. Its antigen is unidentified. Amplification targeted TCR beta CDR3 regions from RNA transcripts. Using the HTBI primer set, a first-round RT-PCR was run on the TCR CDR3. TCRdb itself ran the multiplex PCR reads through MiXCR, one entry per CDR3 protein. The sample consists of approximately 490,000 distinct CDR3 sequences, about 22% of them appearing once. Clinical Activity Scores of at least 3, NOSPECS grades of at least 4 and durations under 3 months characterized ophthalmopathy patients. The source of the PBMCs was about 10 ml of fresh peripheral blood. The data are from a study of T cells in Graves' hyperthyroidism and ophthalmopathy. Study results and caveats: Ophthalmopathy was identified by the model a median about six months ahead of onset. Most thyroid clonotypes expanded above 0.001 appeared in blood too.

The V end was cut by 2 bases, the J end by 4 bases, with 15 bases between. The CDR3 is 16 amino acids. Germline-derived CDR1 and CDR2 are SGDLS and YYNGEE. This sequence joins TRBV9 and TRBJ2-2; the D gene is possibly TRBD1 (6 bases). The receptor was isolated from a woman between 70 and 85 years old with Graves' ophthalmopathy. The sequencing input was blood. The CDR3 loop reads CASSVGQTEGTGELFF. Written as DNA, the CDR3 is TGTGCCAGCAGCGTTGGACAGACAGAGGGCACCGGGGAGCTGTTTTTT.